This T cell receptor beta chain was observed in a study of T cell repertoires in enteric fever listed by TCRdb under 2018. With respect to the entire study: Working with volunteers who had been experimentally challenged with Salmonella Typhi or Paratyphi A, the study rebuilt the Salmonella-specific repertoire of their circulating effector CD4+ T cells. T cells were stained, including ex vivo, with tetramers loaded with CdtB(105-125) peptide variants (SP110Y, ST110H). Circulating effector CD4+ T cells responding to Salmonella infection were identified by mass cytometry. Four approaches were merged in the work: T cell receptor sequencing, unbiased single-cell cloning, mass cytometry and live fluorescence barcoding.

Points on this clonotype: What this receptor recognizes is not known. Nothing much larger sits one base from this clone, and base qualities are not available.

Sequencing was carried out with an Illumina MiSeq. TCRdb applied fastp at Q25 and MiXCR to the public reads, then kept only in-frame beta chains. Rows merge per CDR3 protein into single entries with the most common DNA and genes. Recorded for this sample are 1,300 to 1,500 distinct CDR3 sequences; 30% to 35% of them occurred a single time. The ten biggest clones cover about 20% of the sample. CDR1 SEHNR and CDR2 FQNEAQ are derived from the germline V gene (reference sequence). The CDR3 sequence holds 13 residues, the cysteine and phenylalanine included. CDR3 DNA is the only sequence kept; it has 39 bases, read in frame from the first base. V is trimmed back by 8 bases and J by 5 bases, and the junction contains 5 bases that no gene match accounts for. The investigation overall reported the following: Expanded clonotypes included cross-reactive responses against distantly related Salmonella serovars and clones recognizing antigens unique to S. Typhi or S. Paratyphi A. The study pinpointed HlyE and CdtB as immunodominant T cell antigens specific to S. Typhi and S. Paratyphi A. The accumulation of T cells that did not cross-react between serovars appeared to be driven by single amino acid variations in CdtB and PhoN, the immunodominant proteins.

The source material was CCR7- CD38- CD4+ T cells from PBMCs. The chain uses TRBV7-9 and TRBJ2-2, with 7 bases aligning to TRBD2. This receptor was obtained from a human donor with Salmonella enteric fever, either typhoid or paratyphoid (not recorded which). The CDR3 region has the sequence CASARGVTGELFF. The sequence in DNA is TGTGCCAGCGCTCGGGGGGTGACCGGGGAGCTGTTTTTT.